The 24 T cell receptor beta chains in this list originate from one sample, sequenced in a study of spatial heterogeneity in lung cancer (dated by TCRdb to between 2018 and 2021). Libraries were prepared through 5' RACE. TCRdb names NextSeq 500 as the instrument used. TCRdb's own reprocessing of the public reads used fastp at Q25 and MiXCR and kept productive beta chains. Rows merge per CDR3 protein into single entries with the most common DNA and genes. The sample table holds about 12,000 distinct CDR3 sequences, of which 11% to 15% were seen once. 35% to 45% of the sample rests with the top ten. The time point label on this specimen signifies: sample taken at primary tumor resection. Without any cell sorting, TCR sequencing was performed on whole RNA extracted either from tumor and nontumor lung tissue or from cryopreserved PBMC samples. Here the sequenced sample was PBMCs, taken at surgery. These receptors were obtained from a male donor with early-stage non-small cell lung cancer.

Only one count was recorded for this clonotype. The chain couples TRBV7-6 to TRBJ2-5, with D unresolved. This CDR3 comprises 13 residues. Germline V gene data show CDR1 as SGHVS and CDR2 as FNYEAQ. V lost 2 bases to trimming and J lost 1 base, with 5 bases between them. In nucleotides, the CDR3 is TGTGCCAGCAGCTTAAGTATCCAAGAGACCCAGTACTTC. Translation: CASSLSIQETQYF.

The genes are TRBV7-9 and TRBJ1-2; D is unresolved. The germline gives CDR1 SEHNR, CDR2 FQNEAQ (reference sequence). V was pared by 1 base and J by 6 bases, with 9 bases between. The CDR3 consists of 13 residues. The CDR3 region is CASSLGTDHGYTF. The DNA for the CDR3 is TGTGCCAGCAGCTTAGGTACAGACCATGGCTACACCTTC.

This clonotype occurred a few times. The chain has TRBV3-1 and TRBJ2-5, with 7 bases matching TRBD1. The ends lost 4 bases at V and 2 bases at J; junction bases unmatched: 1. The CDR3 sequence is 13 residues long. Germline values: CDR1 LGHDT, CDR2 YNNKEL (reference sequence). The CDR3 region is CASSRDRQETQYF. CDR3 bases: TGTGCCAGCAGCCGGGACAGACAAGAGACCCAGTACTTC.

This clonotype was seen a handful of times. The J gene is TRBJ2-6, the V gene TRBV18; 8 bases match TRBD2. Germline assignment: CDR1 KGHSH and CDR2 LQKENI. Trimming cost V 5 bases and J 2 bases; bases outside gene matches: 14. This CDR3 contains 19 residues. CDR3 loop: CASSSLTGTRDTGANVLTF. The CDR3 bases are TGTGCCAGCTCATCGCTTACCGGGACTAGGGACACTGGGGCCAACGTCCTGACTTTC.

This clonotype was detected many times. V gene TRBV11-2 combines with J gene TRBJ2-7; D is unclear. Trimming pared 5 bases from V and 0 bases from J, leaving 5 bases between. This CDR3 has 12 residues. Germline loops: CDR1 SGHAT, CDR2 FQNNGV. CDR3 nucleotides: TGTGCCAGCAGCCCTAGCTCCTACGAGCAGTACTTC. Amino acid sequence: CASSPSSYEQYF.

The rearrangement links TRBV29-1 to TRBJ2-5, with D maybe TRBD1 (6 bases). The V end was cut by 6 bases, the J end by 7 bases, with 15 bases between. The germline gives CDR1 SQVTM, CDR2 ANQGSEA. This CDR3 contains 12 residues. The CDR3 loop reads CSVGTPRGTQYF. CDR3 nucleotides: TGCAGCGTGGGGACACCACGAGGGACCCAGTACTTC.

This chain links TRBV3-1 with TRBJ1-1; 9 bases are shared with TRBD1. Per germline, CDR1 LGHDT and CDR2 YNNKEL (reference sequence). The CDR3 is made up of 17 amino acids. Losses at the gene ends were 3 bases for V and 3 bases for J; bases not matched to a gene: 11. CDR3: CASSQIKWTGEDTEAFF. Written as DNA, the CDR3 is TGTGCCAGCAGCCAGATAAAATGGACAGGGGAGGACACTGAAGCTTTCTTT.

The DNA of the CDR3 is TGCGCCAGCAGCCCACAGGGGGTGAACACTGAAGCTTTCTTT. Amino acids: CASSPQGVNTEAFF. The chain uses TRBV5-1 and TRBJ1-1; 8 bases map to TRBD1. This CDR3 is 14 amino acids long. J gave up 0 bases and V 4 bases, and 2 bases lay outside the gene matches. From germline, CDR1 is SGHRS and CDR2 YFSETQ.

Here the CDR3 reads CASSLLQGATDTQYF. CDR3 in DNA: TGCGCCAGCAGCCTACTACAGGGGGCCACAGATACGCAGTATTTT. This sequence joins TRBV4-1 and TRBJ2-3, with TRBD1 matching 9 bases. The CDR3 is 15 residues long. CDR1 and CDR2 from the germline V gene are MGHRA and YSYEKL. The trim removed 4 bases at V and 2 bases at J, leaving 4 bases unmatched.

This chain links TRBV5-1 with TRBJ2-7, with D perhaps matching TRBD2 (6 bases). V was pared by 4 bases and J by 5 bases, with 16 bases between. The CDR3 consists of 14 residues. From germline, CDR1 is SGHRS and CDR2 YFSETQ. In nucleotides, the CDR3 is TGCGCCAGCAGCCTCCGGGGAGGTCGGAACGAGCAGTACTTC. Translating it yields CASSLRGGRNEQYF.

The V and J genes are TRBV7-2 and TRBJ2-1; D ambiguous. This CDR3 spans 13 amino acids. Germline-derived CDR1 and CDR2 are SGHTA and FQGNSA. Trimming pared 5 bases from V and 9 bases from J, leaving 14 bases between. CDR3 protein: CASSLRLFLEQFF. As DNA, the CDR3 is TGTGCCAGCAGCCTTAGGCTATTTCTTGAGCAGTTCTTC.

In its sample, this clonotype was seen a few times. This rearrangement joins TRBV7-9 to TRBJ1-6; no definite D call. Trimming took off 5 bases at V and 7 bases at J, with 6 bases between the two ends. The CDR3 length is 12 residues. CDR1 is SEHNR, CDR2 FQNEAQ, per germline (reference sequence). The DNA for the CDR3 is TGTGCCAGCAGCGAAGGGAATTCACCCCTCCACTTT. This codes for CASSEGNSPLHF.

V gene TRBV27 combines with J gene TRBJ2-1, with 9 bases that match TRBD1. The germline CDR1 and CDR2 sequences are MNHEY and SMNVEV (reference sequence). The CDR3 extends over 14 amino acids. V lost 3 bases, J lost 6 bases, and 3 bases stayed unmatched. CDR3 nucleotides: TGTGCCAGCAGTTTGGACAGGGGAGGCAATGAGCAGTTCTTC. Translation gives CASSLDRGGNEQFF.

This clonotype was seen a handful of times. CDR3: CASSLGTSGGISTQYF. DNA of the CDR3: TGTGCCAGCAGCTTAGGGACTAGCGGGGGCATAAGCACCCAGTACTTC. This chain joins TRBV7-2 and TRBJ2-5; 13 bases line up with TRBD2. The length of the CDR3 is 16 residues. Germline V lookup: CDR1 SGHTA, CDR2 FQGNSA. V shed 1 base, J shed 8 bases, and the junction held 7 bases outside the gene matches.

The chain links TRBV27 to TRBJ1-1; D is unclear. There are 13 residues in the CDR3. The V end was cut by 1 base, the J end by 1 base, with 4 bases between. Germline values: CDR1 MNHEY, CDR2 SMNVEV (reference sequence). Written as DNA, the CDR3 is TGTGCCAGCAGTTTATTAGGGAACACTGAAGCTTTCTTT. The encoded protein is CASSLLGNTEAFF.

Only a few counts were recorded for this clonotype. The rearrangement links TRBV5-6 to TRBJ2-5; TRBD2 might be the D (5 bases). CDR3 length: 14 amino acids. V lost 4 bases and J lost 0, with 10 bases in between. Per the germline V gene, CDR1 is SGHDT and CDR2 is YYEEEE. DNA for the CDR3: TGTGCCAGCAGCCCCCCGGGGTACCAAGAGACCCAGTACTTC. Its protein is CASSPPGYQETQYF.

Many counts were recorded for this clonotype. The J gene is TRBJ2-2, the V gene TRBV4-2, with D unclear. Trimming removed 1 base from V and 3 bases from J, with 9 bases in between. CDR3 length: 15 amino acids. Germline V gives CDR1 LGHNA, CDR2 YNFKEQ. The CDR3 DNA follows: TGTGCCAGCAGCCAAGTTGCAGGATACACCGGGGAGCTGTTTTTT. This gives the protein CASSQVAGYTGELFF.

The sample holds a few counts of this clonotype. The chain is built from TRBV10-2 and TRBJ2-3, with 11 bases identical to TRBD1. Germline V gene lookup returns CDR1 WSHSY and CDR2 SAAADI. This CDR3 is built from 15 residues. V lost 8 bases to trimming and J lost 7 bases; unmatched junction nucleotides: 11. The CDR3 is CASVLGDRGVHTQYF. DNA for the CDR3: TGCGCCAGCGTGCTGGGGGACAGGGGGGTCCATACGCAGTATTTT.

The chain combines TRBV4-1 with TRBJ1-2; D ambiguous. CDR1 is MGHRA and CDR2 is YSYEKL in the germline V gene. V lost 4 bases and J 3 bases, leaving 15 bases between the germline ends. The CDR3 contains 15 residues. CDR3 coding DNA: TGCGCCAGCAGCCCTTACCAAGTAGGAGACTATGGCTACACCTTC. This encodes CASSPYQVGDYGYTF.

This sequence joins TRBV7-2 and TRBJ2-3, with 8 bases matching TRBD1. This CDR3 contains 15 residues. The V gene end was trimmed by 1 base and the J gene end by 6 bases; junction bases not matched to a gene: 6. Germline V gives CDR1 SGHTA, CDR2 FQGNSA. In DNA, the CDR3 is TGTGCCAGCAGCTTAGGAGGGCAGGGGGCTGATACGCAGTATTTT. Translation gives CASSLGGQGADTQYF. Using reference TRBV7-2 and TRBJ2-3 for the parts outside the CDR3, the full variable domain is GAGVSQSPSNKVTEKGKDVELRCDPISGHTALYWYRQSLGQGLEFLIYFQGNSAPDKSGLPSDRFSAERTGGSVSTLTIQRTQQEDSAVYLCASSLGGQGADTQYFGPGTRLTVL.

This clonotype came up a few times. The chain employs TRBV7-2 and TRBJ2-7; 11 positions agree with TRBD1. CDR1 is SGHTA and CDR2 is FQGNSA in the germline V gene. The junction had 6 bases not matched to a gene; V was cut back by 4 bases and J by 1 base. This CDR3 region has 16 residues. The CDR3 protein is CASSSGDRGTSYEQYF. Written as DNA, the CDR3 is TGTGCCAGCAGCTCAGGGGACAGGGGGACATCCTACGAGCAGTACTTC.

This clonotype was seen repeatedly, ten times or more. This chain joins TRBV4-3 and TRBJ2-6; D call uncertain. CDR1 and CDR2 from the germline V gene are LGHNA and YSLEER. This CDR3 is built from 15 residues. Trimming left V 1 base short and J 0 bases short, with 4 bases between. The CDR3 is CASSQGSSGANVLTF. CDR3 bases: TGCGCCAGCAGCCAAGGAAGCTCTGGGGCCAACGTCCTGACTTTC.

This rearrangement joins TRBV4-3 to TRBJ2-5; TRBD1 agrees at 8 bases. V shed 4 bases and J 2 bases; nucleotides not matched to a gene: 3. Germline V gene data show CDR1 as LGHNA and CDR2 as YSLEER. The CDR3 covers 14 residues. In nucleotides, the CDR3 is TGCGCCAGCAGCCCAGGACAGGGTCAAGAGACCCAGTACTTC. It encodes CASSPGQGQETQYF.

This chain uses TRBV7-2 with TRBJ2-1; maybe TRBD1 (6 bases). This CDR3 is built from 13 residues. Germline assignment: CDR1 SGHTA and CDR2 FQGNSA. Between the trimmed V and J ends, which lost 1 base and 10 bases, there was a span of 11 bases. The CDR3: CASSLVGAGEQFF. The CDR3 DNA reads TGTGCCAGCAGCTTAGTGGGGGCAGGAGAGCAGTTCTTC.